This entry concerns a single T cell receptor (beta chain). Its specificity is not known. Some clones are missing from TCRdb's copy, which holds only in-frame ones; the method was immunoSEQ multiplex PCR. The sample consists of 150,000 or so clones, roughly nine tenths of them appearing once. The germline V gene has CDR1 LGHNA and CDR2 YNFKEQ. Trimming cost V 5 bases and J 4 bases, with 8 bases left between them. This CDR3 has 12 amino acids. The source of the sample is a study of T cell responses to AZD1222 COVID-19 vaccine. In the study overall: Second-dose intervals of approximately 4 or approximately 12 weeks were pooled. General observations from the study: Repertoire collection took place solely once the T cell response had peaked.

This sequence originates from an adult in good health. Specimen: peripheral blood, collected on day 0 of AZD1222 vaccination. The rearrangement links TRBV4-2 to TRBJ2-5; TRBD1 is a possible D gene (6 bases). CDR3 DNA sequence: TGTGCCAGCAGCAAGGACAGAGAGACCCAGTACTTC. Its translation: CASSKDRETQYF.